A single sample gave rise to the 19 T cell receptor beta chains below, sequenced in a study of blood T cell repertoires in COVID-19. The data were produced by immunoSEQ multiplex PCR, yet TCRdb's version contains in-frame clones alone and is incomplete. The sample has about 260,000 clones, approximately 91% seen once. The sequenced sample was peripheral blood. These receptors all come from a human donor in a cohort sampled during active COVID-19.

The chain is built from TRBV4-1 and TRBJ2-5; 8 bases are shared with TRBD1. This CDR3 comprises 14 residues. Per germline, CDR1 MGHRA and CDR2 YSYEKL. The junction had 2 bases not matched to a gene; V was cut back by 1 base and J by 4 bases. DNA for the CDR3: TGCGCCAGCAGCCAAGGACAGGGGATAGAGACCCAGTACTTC. Translated: CASSQGQGIETQYF.

The chain combines TRBV4-3 with TRBJ2-2; 12 bases are a match to TRBD2. The CDR3 contains 16 residues. The germline CDR1 and CDR2 sequences are LGHNA and YSLEER. Losses at the gene ends were 3 bases for V and 6 bases for J; bases not matched to a gene: 5. This CDR3 is CASSHELAGGAGELFF. The CDR3 DNA is TGCGCCAGCAGCCATGAGCTAGCGGGAGGGGCCGGGGAGCTGTTTTTT.

The chain links TRBV28 to TRBJ2-7; a possible D gene is TRBD2 (5 bases). This CDR3 has 12 amino acids. The V and J ends lost 6 bases and 8 bases respectively, with 14 bases between them. The germline V gene has CDR1 MDHEN and CDR2 SYDVKM. CDR3 amino acids: CASRGVNFKQYF. CDR3 coding DNA: TGTGCCAGCAGGGGAGTAAATTTCAAGCAGTACTTC. The full variable domain, in which reference TRBV28 and TRBJ2-7 provide the parts outside the CDR3, is DVKVTQSSRYLVKRTGEKVFLECVQDMDHENMFWYRQDPGLGLRLIYFSYDVKMKEKGDIPEGYSVSREKKERFSLILESASTNQTSMYLCASRGVNFKQYFGPGTRLTVT.

The chain joins TRBV7-9 to TRBJ2-6, with D hard to call. Germline CDR1 reads SEHNR; CDR2 reads FQNEAQ (reference sequence). Trimming took off 2 bases at V and 0 bases at J, with 14 bases between the two ends. CDR3 length: 18 amino acids. The CDR3: CASSLMFRVSSGANVLTF. The CDR3 bases are TGTGCCAGCAGCTTAATGTTTCGGGTTTCCTCTGGGGCCAACGTCCTGACTTTC.

The J gene is TRBJ2-7, the V gene TRBV4-2; 10 nucleotides match TRBD2. The CDR3 runs to 16 residues. The germline V gene has CDR1 LGHNA and CDR2 YNFKEQ. V shed 0 bases, J shed 4 bases, and the junction held 6 bases outside the gene matches. As DNA, the CDR3 is TGTGCCAGCAGCCAAGATGGCGGACTAGCGGAATACGAGCAGTACTTC. This gives the protein CASSQDGGLAEYEQYF.

The CDR3 sequence: CASSLNPGGISPLHF. The CDR3, as DNA: TGTGCCAGTAGTCTCAACCCGGGGGGCATTTCACCCCTCCACTTT. V gene TRBV19 combines with J gene TRBJ1-6, with TRBD1 as a possible D gene (6 bases). The CDR3 consists of 15 residues. The V and J ends lost 5 bases and 9 bases respectively, with 17 bases between them. Germline V gives CDR1 LNHDA, CDR2 SQIVND (reference sequence). The variable domain in full, with the rest retrieved from reference TRBV19 and TRBJ1-6, is DGGITQSPKYLFRKEGQNVTLSCEQNLNHDAMYWYRQDPGQGLRLIYYSQIVNDFQKGDIAEGYSVSREKKESFPLTVTSAQKNPTAFYLCASSLNPGGISPLHFGNGTRLTVT.

J is TRBJ2-7 and V is TRBV4-3; 8 bases align to TRBD1. After removal of 5 bases from V and 2 bases from J, the junction contained 8 bases not matched to a gene. This CDR3 has 15 residues. Germline CDR1 reads LGHNA; CDR2 reads YSLEER. CDR3 residues: CASSVRDRSTYEQYF. DNA of the CDR3: TGCGCCAGCAGCGTCCGGGACAGGAGTACCTACGAGCAGTACTTC.

This chain connects TRBV5-1 to TRBJ2-7; D perhaps matches TRBD2 (7 bases). Trimming left V 0 bases short and J 1 base short, with 14 bases between. CDR1 and CDR2 (germline): SGHRS, YFSETQ. The CDR3 has 16 amino acids. DNA for the CDR3: TGCGCCAGCAGCTTGGGAGGGCGGGGGCCGTCCTACGAGCAGTACTTC. It codes for CASSLGGRGPSYEQYF.

The V call is TRBV30, the J call TRBJ1-1; TRBD1 is a possible D gene (5 bases). Trimming took off 5 bases at V and 5 bases at J, with 15 bases between the two ends. This CDR3 spans 13 amino acids. In germline, CDR1 is GTSNPN, CDR2 SVGIG (reference sequence). CDR3 sequence reads: CAWAEGFLTEAFF. The CDR3 DNA is TGTGCCTGGGCGGAGGGGTTTTTAACTGAAGCTTTCTTT.

This chain joins TRBV6-5 and TRBJ1-5, with a tentative D call TRBD1 (5 bases). The CDR3 sequence is 15 residues long. V was shortened by 7 bases and J by 0 bases, with 13 bases between the two germline ends. CDR1 MNHEY and CDR2 SVGAGI come from the germline V gene. The CDR3 DNA is TGTGCCAGCAATTTAGACAGAAATAGCAATCAGCCCCAGCATTTT. Its translation is CASNLDRNSNQPQHF.

The chain has TRBV29-1 and TRBJ2-7; 9 bases are shared with TRBD1. Unmatched junction bases numbered 9, after V lost 6 bases and J lost 3 bases. The CDR3 consists of 14 residues. CDR1 SQVTM and CDR2 ANQGSEA come from the germline V gene. CDR3 in amino acids: CSVGDLDRGYEQYF. The CDR3 DNA sequence: TGCAGCGTGGGAGACCTGGACAGGGGCTACGAGCAGTACTTC.

V and J are TRBV7-2 and TRBJ2-6, with 7 bases lining up with TRBD1. There are 16 residues in the CDR3. The germline gives CDR1 SGHTA, CDR2 FQGNSA. V was clipped by 5 bases and J by 0 bases; unmatched bases: 4. The DNA of the CDR3 is TGTGCCAGCAGCAGGGGGCCGCGCTCTGGGGCCAACGTCCTGACTTTC. Translated, it gives CASSRGPRSGANVLTF. The full variable domain, rest sourced from reference TRBV7-2 and TRBJ2-6, is GAGVSQSPSNKVTEKGKDVELRCDPISGHTALYWYRQSLGQGLEFLIYFQGNSAPDKSGLPSDRFSAERTGGSVSTLTIQRTQQEDSAVYLCASSRGPRSGANVLTFGAGSRLTVL.

This sequence joins TRBV7-2 and TRBJ2-3; D gene ambiguous. This CDR3 has 15 amino acids. CDR1 SGHTA and CDR2 FQGNSA come from the germline V gene. V lost 1 base, J lost 1 base, and 9 bases lay in between. In DNA form, the CDR3 reads TGTGCCAGCAGCTTAGATGGAGCACGCACAGATACGCAGTATTTT. Amino acids: CASSLDGARTDTQYF.

The chain combines TRBV27 with TRBJ2-7; the match to TRBD2 covers 9 bases. Germline-derived CDR1 and CDR2 are MNHEY and SMNVEV (reference sequence). The J segment lost 6 bases and the V segment lost 8 bases, leaving 8 bases of the junction unmatched. The length of the CDR3 is 13 residues. Written as DNA, the CDR3 is TGTGCCAGCGGTAGCGGGAGTAGAAGCGAGCAGTACTTC. Translated, it gives CASGSGSRSEQYF.

This sequence joins TRBV28 and TRBJ1-2; possibly TRBD1 for D (6 bases). Between the trimmed V and J ends, which lost 7 bases and 4 bases, there was a span of 25 bases. CDR3 length: 17 residues. From germline, CDR1 is MDHEN and CDR2 SYDVKM. CDR3 in DNA: TGTGCCAGCACCGACCCAGGCCGGGGGGGCAGGGGCTATGGCTACACCTTC. Its protein product is CASTDPGRGGRGYGYTF.

The rearrangement uses TRBV6-2 or TRBV6-3 and TRBJ2-7; unclear D gene. This CDR3 spans 18 amino acids. Germline loops: CDR1 MNHEY, CDR2 SVGEGT. Trimming took 2 bases from V and 0 from J, leaving 20 bases between them. CDR3 residues: CASSYESSGRIPSYEQYF. The CDR3 DNA reads TGTGCCAGCAGTTACGAGTCTTCAGGCAGAATACCCTCCTACGAGCAGTACTTC.

The J gene is TRBJ1-2, the V gene TRBV24-1, with a weak D call TRBD1 (5 bases). The V end was cut by 7 bases, the J end by 2 bases, with 7 bases between. This CDR3 is 12 amino acids long. Germline CDR1 reads KGHDR; CDR2 reads SFDVKD. CDR3 nucleotides: TGTGCCACCAGCCGACAGAACTATGGCTACACCTTC. This sequence encodes CATSRQNYGYTF.

The chain combines TRBV5-6 with TRBJ2-6; 8 bases fit TRBD1. V dropped 4 bases and J dropped 0; count of bases not matched to a gene: 12. CDR1 SGHDT and CDR2 YYEEEE come from the germline V gene. CDR3 length equals 19 residues. CDR3 region: CASSHPQGALFSGANVLTF. The CDR3 DNA is TGTGCCAGCAGCCACCCCCAGGGGGCCCTCTTCTCTGGGGCCAACGTCCTGACTTTC.

The J gene is TRBJ2-3, the V gene TRBV24-1, with TRBD2 matching 12 bases. After removal of 0 bases from V and 3 bases from J, the junction contained 3 bases not matched to a gene. CDR3 length: 17 amino acids. Germline V gene sequence: CDR1 KGHDR, CDR2 SFDVKD. The CDR3 DNA reads as TGTGCCACCAGTGATTTGGGTCTAGCGGGAGGGACAGATACGCAGTATTTT. It codes for CATSDLGLAGGTDTQYF.